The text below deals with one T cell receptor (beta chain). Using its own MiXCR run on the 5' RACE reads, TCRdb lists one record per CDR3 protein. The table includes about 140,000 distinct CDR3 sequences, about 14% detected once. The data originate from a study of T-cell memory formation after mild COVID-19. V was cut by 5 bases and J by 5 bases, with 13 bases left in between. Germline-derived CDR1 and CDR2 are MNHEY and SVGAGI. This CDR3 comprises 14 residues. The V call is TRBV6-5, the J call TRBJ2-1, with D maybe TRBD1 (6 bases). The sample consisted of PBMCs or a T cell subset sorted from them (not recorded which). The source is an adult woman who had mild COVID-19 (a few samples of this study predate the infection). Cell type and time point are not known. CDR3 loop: CASSPRDTHNEQFF. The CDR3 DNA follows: TGTGCCAGCAGTCCCCGGGACACACACAATGAGCAGTTCTTC.